The 17 T cell receptor beta chains reported below all come from one sample, sequenced in a study of blood T cells in healthy people across ages. The use of a sample-barcoded 5' primer and a J-beta primer mix characterized a second PCR of 7 to 11 cycles. MiXCR, applied by TCRdb to the 5' RACE reads, yields one record per CDR3 protein. The profile shows about 1,400,000 distinct CDR3 sequences, approximately 63% of them singletons. Specimen: blood. The receptors shown here come from a man aged 18 to 30 in good health.

CDR3 sequence reads: CAISGPGGAYGYTF. Written as DNA, the CDR3 is TGTGCCATCAGTGGTCCAGGGGGCGCCTATGGCTACACCTTC. This chain joins TRBV10-3 and TRBJ1-2; TRBD1 agrees at 8 bases. Trimming took 4 bases from V and 4 from J; bases not matched to a gene: 5. The CDR3 has 14 residues. In germline, CDR1 is ENHRY, CDR2 SYGVKD.

The J gene is TRBJ2-3, the V gene TRBV5-1; 10 bases are shared with TRBD2. Germline V gives CDR1 SGHRS, CDR2 YFSETQ. The CDR3 loop spans 22 amino acids. J gave up 2 bases and V 0 bases, and 21 bases lay outside the gene matches. This chain's CDR3 is CASSLEASGSSLSPVDTDTQYF. Here the CDR3 DNA reads TGCGCCAGCAGCTTGGAGGCTAGCGGGAGTAGTCTTTCCCCTGTTGACACAGATACGCAGTATTTT.

V is TRBV28 and J is TRBJ1-4; D ambiguous. The CDR3 is 14 residues long. CDR1 is MDHEN and CDR2 is SYDVKM in the germline V gene. With 8 bases removed from V and 6 bases from J, the gap between germline ends came to 16 bases. The CDR3 loop is CASLGPDTHEKLFF. CDR3 DNA: TGTGCCAGCCTTGGACCTGACACCCATGAAAAACTGTTTTTT.

CDR3 nucleotides: TGTGCCAGCTCCGGGACATCTCAAGCTTTCTTT. Its translation is CASSGTSQAFF. The J gene is TRBJ1-1, the V gene TRBV27; maybe TRBD1 (6 bases). V gave up 8 bases and J gave up 9 bases, with 13 bases separating them. CDR3 length: 11 residues. The V gene's germline CDR1 is MNHEY and CDR2 SMNVEV (reference sequence).

The table lists this clonotype with a few counts. The CDR3 sequence is CASYGGHEQYF. DNA for the CDR3: TGTGCCAGTTACGGGGGACACGAGCAGTACTTC. The J gene is TRBJ2-5, the V gene TRBV25-1; D possibly corresponds to TRBD2 (6 bases). The J call is uncertain, as TRBJ2-7 better fits the DNA end. Germline V gives CDR1 MGHDK, CDR2 SYGVNS. The length of the CDR3 is 11 residues.

This clonotype has only one observation. J is TRBJ2-5 and V is TRBV10-3; 7 bases are a match to TRBD1. With 10 bases clipped from V and 4 bases from J, the junction kept 12 bases outside the gene matches. CDR3 length equals 14 residues. Looked up from germline, CDR1 is ENHRY and CDR2 is SYGVKD. The CDR3 DNA reads as TGTGCCACCTTCGACAGGGCTTCTGGAGAGACCCAGTACTTC. Amino acid sequence: CATFDRASGETQYF.

This chain uses TRBV29-1 with TRBJ2-4; D remains unclear. CDR3 length equals 13 residues. Germline CDR1 SQVTM, CDR2 ANQGSEA. Trimming left V 2 bases short and J 3 bases short, with 8 bases between. The CDR3 loop is CSVESQIKNIQYF. In DNA form, the CDR3 reads TGCAGCGTTGAAAGCCAGATCAAAAACATTCAGTACTTC.

This clonotype has just a few counts. This chain uses TRBV6-2 or TRBV6-3 with TRBJ2-5; no clear D. The J call could be wrong; TRBJ2-7 is a better fit for the DNA end. CDR3 size: 11 residues. Germline V gene lookup returns CDR1 MNHEY and CDR2 SVGEGT. CDR3 sequence (DNA): TGTGCCAGCAGTTACCTTGACGAGCAGTACTTC. This sequence encodes CASSYLDEQYF.

The sample holds a few counts of this clonotype. The genes are TRBV4-1 and TRBJ2-7; the D is unclear. Trimming took off 0 bases at V and 5 bases at J, with 11 bases between the two ends. This CDR3 spans 14 amino acids. Germline V CDR1 and CDR2: MGHRA, YSYEKL. The CDR3 DNA reads as TGCGCCAGCAGCCAAGATCCGGGTAGGGACGAGCAGTACTTC. It yields the protein CASSQDPGRDEQYF.

The chain employs TRBV10-3 and TRBJ2-6, with 7 bases fitting TRBD1. Germline V gene data show CDR1 as ENHRY and CDR2 as SYGVKD. The CDR3 is made up of 18 amino acids. V was pared by 2 bases and J by 0 bases, with 7 bases of the junction left unmatched. The CDR3 DNA reads as TGTGCCATCAGTGAGCCCACGGGACAGCTCTCTGGGGCCAACGTCCTGACTTTC. As protein: CAISEPTGQLSGANVLTF.

The V and J genes are TRBV20-1 and TRBJ2-5; 10 bases agree with TRBD1. The CDR3 is 16 residues long. The germline V gene encodes CDR1 DFQATT and CDR2 SNEGSKA (reference sequence). V lost 4 bases to trimming and J lost 2 bases; unmatched junction nucleotides: 10. The DNA for the CDR3 is TGCAGTGCTATGCCCATCGACAGGGGGCCGCAAGAGACCCAGTACTTC. Translated, it gives CSAMPIDRGPQETQYF.

The chain joins TRBV3-1 to TRBJ1-1; D is unresolved. The length of the CDR3 is 12 residues. Germline loops: CDR1 LGHDT, CDR2 YNNKEL (reference sequence). Trimming left V 8 bases short and J 4 bases short, with 11 bases between. In nucleotides, the CDR3 is TGTGCCAGCTCTAGTGGGAGCACTGAAGCTTTCTTT. It codes for CASSSGSTEAFF.

In its sample, this clonotype was seen a few times. The gene calls are TRBV5-1 and TRBJ1-5; no definite D call. Germline CDR1 and CDR2: SGHRS and YFSETQ. Trimming took 0 bases from V and 1 from J, leaving 11 bases between them. This CDR3 is built from 16 residues. The CDR3 coding sequence is TGCGCCAGCAGCTTGGGTGGAGGGTTGAGCAATCAGCCCCAGCATTTT. It is translated as CASSLGGGLSNQPQHF. The full variable domain, rest sourced from reference TRBV5-1 and TRBJ1-5, is KAGVTQTPRYLIKTRGQQVTLSCSPISGHRSVSWYQQTPGQGLQFLFEYFSETQRNKGNFPGRFSGRQFSNSRSEMNVSTLELGDSALYLCASSLGGGLSNQPQHFGDGTRLSIL.

CDR3 region: CASSQKPSEQYF. The CDR3 DNA sequence: TGTGCCAGCAGCCAAAAACCCTCCGAGCAGTACTTC. The chain couples TRBV4-2 to TRBJ2-5; D is unresolved. The last part of the DNA fits TRBJ2-7 better; the J call may be wrong. Germline CDR1 LGHNA, CDR2 YNFKEQ. The CDR3 is 12 amino acids.

The rearrangement joins TRBV3-1 to TRBJ1-2, with unresolved D. Between the trimmed V and J ends, which lost 0 bases and 2 bases, there was a span of 7 bases. The germline CDR1 and CDR2 sequences are LGHDT and YNNKEL (reference sequence). The CDR3 contains 14 residues. This CDR3 is CASSQEWLNYGYTF. CDR3 bases: TGTGCCAGCAGCCAAGAATGGCTGAACTATGGCTACACCTTC.

This clonotype was counted between two and nine times. The chain uses TRBV7-9 and TRBJ1-2; 8 bases map to TRBD1. V lost 4 bases, J lost 6 bases, and 7 bases stayed unmatched. Germline lookup yields CDR1 SEHNR and CDR2 FQNEAQ (reference sequence). This CDR3 is built from 14 residues. CDR3 DNA: TGTGCCAGCAGCTCCTGGACAGGGCAAAATGGCTACACCTTC. Its protein product is CASSSWTGQNGYTF.

This clonotype was found a few times. This chain links TRBV12-3 or TRBV12-4 with TRBJ2-1, with no clear D. The CDR3 runs to 14 residues. Trimming cost V 5 bases and J 0 bases, with 8 bases left between them. DNA of the CDR3: TGTGCCAGCAGTGTGGTAATCTCCTACAATGAGCAGTTCTTC. Translation: CASSVVISYNEQFF.